The next 14 T cell receptor beta chains were all read from a single sample in a study of cytomegalovirus exposure and HLA in healthy donors. The PCR ran on 60 Vbeta and 13 Jbeta primers. Sequenced by immunoSEQ multiplex PCR; TCRdb stores in-frame clones only, minus some. The data contain 110,000 to 150,000 clones, around 73% of them seen just once; the ten biggest clones take up 1.6%. Sample: PBMCs. The receptors derive from a female donor in good health and CMV-seronegative.

V and J are TRBV6-1 and TRBJ1-1; unclear D gene. Trimming cost V 6 bases and J 1 base, with 12 bases left between them. CDR1 is MNHNS, CDR2 SASEGT, per germline. The CDR3 has 14 residues. The CDR3 DNA reads TGTGCCAGCAGCAGCTTGGCGGGGAACACTGAAGCTTTCTTT. It yields the protein CASSSLAGNTEAFF.

This sequence joins TRBV10-1 and TRBJ2-7; 7 bases match TRBD2. J lost 4 bases, V lost 0 bases, and 9 bases had no gene match. This CDR3 contains 16 residues. From germline, CDR1 is WNHNN and CDR2 SYGVQD (reference sequence). CDR3 nucleotide sequence: TGCGCCAGCAGTGAGTCTCTAGCGGTTCGAACGTACGAGCAGTACTTC. It encodes CASSESLAVRTYEQYF.

The V gene is TRBV6-5, the J gene TRBJ1-4; the match to TRBD1 covers 9 bases. The V gene's germline CDR1 is MNHEY and CDR2 SVGAGI. The CDR3 is made up of 15 amino acids. With V trimmed by 5 bases and J by 4 bases, 5 bases remained unmatched. CDR3 residues: CASSPNRGLNEKLFF. The CDR3 region has the DNA TGTGCCAGCAGTCCCAACAGGGGGCTTAATGAAAAACTGTTTTTT.

This clone has just a few counts. The V gene is TRBV19, the J gene TRBJ1-1; possible D gene TRBD1, 5 bases. The CDR3 has 14 residues. Per germline, CDR1 LNHDA and CDR2 SQIVND (reference sequence). V was clipped by 7 bases and J by 3 bases, with 15 bases between them. Written as DNA, the CDR3 is TGTGCCAGTACCCTCCCGACAGTGCACACTGAAGCTTTCTTT. This gives the protein CASTLPTVHTEAFF.

This clone was detected only a few times. The chain combines TRBV6-5 with TRBJ2-7, with D hard to call. Trimming pared 6 bases from V and 6 bases from J, leaving 9 bases between. Germline lookup yields CDR1 MNHEY and CDR2 SVGAGI. The CDR3 length is 11 residues. The CDR3 region has the DNA TGTGCCAGCAGGCCCATCGGCGAGCAGTACTTC. Translated: CASRPIGEQYF.

This clone showed up just once. V and J are TRBV6-1 and TRBJ2-7; no definite D call. V lost 4 bases, J lost 7 bases, and 8 bases lay in between. Germline V gene lookup returns CDR1 MNHNS and CDR2 SASEGT. This CDR3 spans 11 amino acids. CDR3 sequence (DNA): TGTGCCAGCAGTGTATCCTCGGAGCAGTACTTC. Translated, it gives CASSVSSEQYF.

The chain carries TRBV25-1 and TRBJ1-1; D call uncertain. This CDR3 contains 13 residues. Deletions cut 5 bases from V and 1 base from J, with 8 bases between. Germline CDR1 and CDR2: MGHDK and SYGVNS. The CDR3 sequence is CASSKYWNTEAFF. The DNA of the CDR3 is TGTGCCAGCAGTAAGTACTGGAACACTGAAGCTTTCTTT.

J is TRBJ1-1 and V is TRBV5-1, with 10 nucleotides matching TRBD1. Trimming took 4 bases from V and 7 from J; bases not matched to a gene: 10. The CDR3 contains 15 residues. CDR1 is SGHRS, CDR2 YFSETQ, per germline. The CDR3 nucleotides are TGCGCCAGCAGCCCGGACTTGACAGGGGGCATTGAAGCTTTCTTT. As protein: CASSPDLTGGIEAFF. Looking up the rest from reference TRBV5-1 and TRBJ1-1 gives the full variable domain: KAGVTQTPRYLIKTRGQQVTLSCSPISGHRSVSWYQQTPGQGLQFLFEYFSETQRNKGNFPGRFSGRQFSNSRSEMNVSTLELGDSALYLCASSPDLTGGIEAFFGQGTRLTVV.

The rearrangement links TRBV25-1 to TRBJ1-2; D is uncertain. The V gene lost 4 bases and the J gene lost 3 bases, with 6 bases spanning the gap. The CDR3 consists of 12 residues. Germline-derived CDR1 and CDR2 are MGHDK and SYGVNS. Here the CDR3 DNA reads TGTGCCAGCAGTGCAGGCCACTATGGCTACACCTTC. Residues: CASSAGHYGYTF.

The V and J genes are TRBV5-4 and TRBJ2-3; 9 bases fit TRBD1. The V gene's germline CDR1 is SGHNT and CDR2 YYREEE (reference sequence). With 0 bases clipped from V and 11 bases from J, the junction kept 10 bases outside the gene matches. CDR3 size: 15 residues. The CDR3 sequence is CASSLGQLADRGQYF. The CDR3 DNA reads as TGTGCCAGCAGCTTGGGGCAATTAGCGGACAGGGGGCAGTATTTT.

The J gene is TRBJ1-3, the V gene TRBV9, with D unresolved. In germline, CDR1 is SGDLS, CDR2 YYNGEE. V was shortened by 6 bases and J by 2 bases, with 15 bases between the two germline ends. The CDR3 contains 15 residues. CDR3 sequence reads: CASTPLHSTGNTIYF. CDR3 nucleotide sequence: TGTGCCAGCACCCCTTTGCACAGCACTGGAAACACCATATATTTT.

The rearrangement uses TRBV28 and TRBJ1-1; no firm D call. The CDR3 has 13 residues. Per the germline V gene, CDR1 is MDHEN and CDR2 is SYDVKM. V lost 7 bases and J 1 base, leaving 10 bases between the germline ends. The CDR3 here is CASNGDRNTEAFF. The CDR3 coding sequence is TGTGCCAGCAATGGAGATCGGAACACTGAAGCTTTCTTT.

The sample holds a few counts of this clone. The V call is TRBV18, the J call TRBJ1-3; 9 bases match TRBD1. The CDR3 is 15 amino acids. V lost 3 bases to trimming and J lost 4 bases; unmatched junction nucleotides: 4. The germline V gene has CDR1 KGHSH and CDR2 LQKENI. The CDR3 region has the DNA TGTGCCAGCTCACCTTACGGGACAGGGGGAAACACCATATATTTT. It yields the protein CASSPYGTGGNTIYF.

The V gene is TRBV7-6, the J gene TRBJ2-1, with no clear D. The CDR3 runs to 14 residues. With 0 bases removed from V and 5 bases from J, the gap between germline ends came to 8 bases. The germline gives CDR1 SGHVS, CDR2 FNYEAQ. The CDR3 protein is CASSLADGDNEQFF. The DNA of the CDR3 is TGTGCCAGCAGCTTAGCGGATGGAGACAATGAGCAGTTCTTC.